This T cell receptor (beta chain) was recorded in a study of CD8+ T cells in alopecia areata. Overall study results and limits: Scalp clonality dropped significantly under tofacitinib, as did expanded CD8+ top-100 clones.

Sample treatment: oral pan-JAK inhibitor, 5-10 mg twice daily. Remarks on this clone: What it binds is not known.

Trimming stripped 5 bases from V and 0 bases from J, with 10 bases between. Germline loops: CDR1 SGHVS, CDR2 FNYEAQ. This CDR3 is 15 amino acids long. RNA was isolated and reverse transcribed to cDNA, the sequencing template. The method was immunoSEQ multiplex PCR; TCRdb's version includes in-frame clones alone and lacks a portion of them. This table holds about 150,000 clones, roughly 54% found once. V usage is TRBV7-6 and J usage is TRBJ1-4; maybe TRBD1 (5 bases). This TCR came from a human donor with alopecia areata. The material was CD8+ T cells sorted from blood, obtained at week 4, from a patient treated with tofacitinib. The CDR3 spells CASSPDRSTNEKLFF. CDR3 nucleotides: TGTGCCAGCAGCCCTGACAGATCAACTAATGAAAAACTGTTTTTT.